This T cell receptor (beta chain) was profiled in a study of metastatic and nonmetastatic thyroid tumors. Study context: Repertoire comparison spanned blood and tumor or nodule tissue of malignant and benign thyroid patients.

Among the patients, none had received any treatment before thyroid surgery. Looked up from germline, CDR1 is SGHRS and CDR2 is YFSETQ. The CDR3 sequence is 16 residues long. Germline trimming cut 0 bases from V and 7 bases from J; bases unmatched to any gene: 9. This clone occurred many times. Its antigen is as yet unknown. Findings and caveats of the study: The reported finding was significantly higher TCR beta diversity in malignant thyroid tumors relative to benign nodules, in blood and tumor.

Per the original methods: The study built a papillary thyroid cancer distant-metastasis classifier from CDR3 differences across clinicopathological groups. TCRdb reanalyzed the PCR reads via MiXCR. Clone size and V and J calls follow TCRdb, not the original study. The sample yields tens of thousands of clones, 36% seen once. The V and J genes are TRBV5-1 and TRBJ2-1; 8 nucleotides agree with TRBD2. The sequence came from a male donor with papillary thyroid cancer or a benign thyroid nodule (not recorded which). Some clones in this sample may be carry-over from other donors' samples. The sample consisted of blood. CDR3 in amino acids: CASSLVLGLAENEQFF. CDR3 nucleotides: TGCGCCAGCAGCTTGGTTCTCGGACTAGCAGAGAATGAGCAGTTCTTC.